Described below is a single T cell receptor beta chain sequence and its context. The antigen it recognizes is unknown. No quality values exist for individual bases; no much larger clone is one base distant. There are 16 amino acids in the CDR3, from cysteine to phenylalanine inclusive. Only the CDR3 portion is preserved as DNA: 48 bases, with reading frame beginning at the first base. From the germline V gene, CDR1 is SNHLY and CDR2 is FYNNEI. Trimming at the junction amounts to 5 bases on V and 4 bases on J, and the germline ends lie 18 bases apart. The data belong to a study of cytomegalovirus exposure and HLA in healthy donors (dated by TCRdb to 2015 to 2018). General notes on the study: In an earlier analysis of roughly 500 of the donors, 276 Gb of sequence data and about 110 million unique TCR beta sequences from about 179 million T cells were reported. An early release that covered roughly 600 HLA-typed donors contained around 300 gigabases of sequencing data and about 84 million unique TCR sequences. The genetic ancestry cluster associated with self-reported Caucasian donors included approximately 85% of the roughly 380 genotyped donors. The study aimed to test whether cataloging public T cell receptors could reveal signatures of past pathogen exposure. The study profiled the T cell repertoires of 500 to 800 subjects by immunosequencing and related them to cytomegalovirus serostatus. Besides the first cohort of 666 subjects, a separate validation cohort made up of around 120 different subjects was used. High-throughput TCR immunosequencing, statistical association of individual TCRs with disease status, and machine learning were combined to predict cytomegalovirus infection status. To study patterns of TCR occurrence, a later analysis re-analyzed previously published TCR beta repertoires from 600 to 750 donors and added high-resolution HLA genotyping. The later analysis used no new phenotypic data to find candidate immune exposures, relying instead on TCR beta sequences and their occurrence across donors. An earlier analysis of roughly 580 of the donors used high-throughput TCR beta sequencing to judge whether each TCR beta V gene segment behaved as functional or pseudogenic. Donor age, sex, ethnicity and CMV serostatus were compiled together with the repertoire data. In a later genetic analysis, genome-wide SNP genotypes for about three fifths of the roughly 670 donors were used, and that subset was treated as a discovery cohort. All discovery cohort repertoires had been generated on a single sequencing platform. HLA typing covered class I and class II loci at four-digit resolution. Typing coverage varied by locus: roughly 620-640 donors for A, B, C, DRB1 and DQB1; approximately 500 for DQA1; about 600 for DPA1; 450 to 480 for DPB1. Because of strong linkage in the cohort, five DR-DQ haplotypes were treated as single units for association and clustering. Among some 400 genotyped donors of the cohort, an average of about 240,000 unique TCR beta nucleotide sequences were sequenced per donor, roughly 20% of them non-productive. Broader findings and caveats from the paper: According to a later analysis, parvovirus B19, influenza, CMV and Epstein-Barr virus appeared linked to several top co-occurrence clusters. In a later analysis, most CMV-associated TCR beta chains were found to appear HLA-restricted, with HLA associations seemingly driven largely by CMV exposure. In a later analysis, the rate of TCR association differed among HLA loci, with DRB1 alleles having the most associated TCRs and HLA-C alleles having the fewest. In vitro tests confirmed that a few of the cytomegalovirus-associated TCR beta chains recognize cytomegalovirus antigens. The classifier was reported to diagnose cytomegalovirus status with high specificity and sensitivity in both the original and validation cohorts. This cohort had only TCR beta chains sequenced, and the lack of alpha or paired-chain data limited which features could be detected. A cluster of highly shared sequence variants was judged likely to be a technical artifact of the sequencing pipeline. Because some donors lacked HLA typing at each locus, the association tests relied only on the typed subset. V-gene and J-gene trimming of TCR beta chains was associated with a missense DCLRE1C variant in a later genetic analysis, and the association was replicated in an independent cohort. In a later genetic analysis, fewer N-insertions in productive TCRs were reported among donors in an Asian-associated ancestry cluster than the 666-donor mean. When HLA alleles, especially DR and DQ, strongly co-occurred, attributing TCR associations to individual alleles was difficult. The study listed 164 TCR beta chains as associated with cytomegalovirus. In a later analysis, HLA-associated TCR beta chains showed more clonal expansion and lower generation probabilities than non-associated chains that were equally common. The presence/absence analyses assumed that sequencing depth was roughly uniform across donors, and that assumption may not be true. Broadly in line with IMGT annotations, most TCR beta V segments showed up in productive rearrangements about 87% or about 30% of the time in an earlier analysis of some 590 of the donors. In a later analysis, more than 15,000 TCR beta sequences were associated with specific HLA alleles at a false discovery rate of 0.05. The only immune exposure information available for the cohort was CMV serostatus. A further reported finding was that TCR beta sequences accurately predicted the HLA-A and HLA-B alleles for most subjects in the first cohort. Most TCR sequences were observed very rarely across donors, whereas some public TCRs were present in many individuals. Because the 87-base-pair reads could not distinguish some IMGT-functional V segments, including TRBV6-2 and TRBV6-3, those segments were excluded. It was suggested by the authors that the approach could potentially be generalized to other disease states and immunological phenotypes. The earlier analysis of approximately 590 of the donors excluded about 16 rarely observed V segments, including chromosome 9 orphons, because counts were too low. Linkage disequilibrium might explain the correlated functional status among segregating V segments, but an unknown experimental factor could not be excluded.

The cohort comprised 666 healthy bone marrow donors. All cohort members were sampled while nominally healthy, although unrecorded immune exposures were likely present. The donor tested CMV seropositive, placing the donor among the 250 to 350 seropositive members of the cohort. A peripheral blood sample was collected from each donor, and TCR beta sequencing was performed on peripheral blood mononuclear cells. The Qiagen DNeasy Blood Extraction Kit was used to extract genomic DNA from the blood cell samples. Library preparation used the immunoSEQ multiplex PCR assay. The multiplex PCR relied on a mix of 60 forward primers for TCR Vbeta segments and 13 reverse primers for TCR Jbeta segments. The CDR3 region of rearranged TCR beta genes was amplified from genomic DNA by a multiplex PCR assay. On the Illumina HiSeq System, the amplified TCR beta libraries were sequenced as 87-base-pair reads. In the paper's pipeline: Across the roughly 700 repertoires, a later analysis counted approximately 83 million unique TCR beta chains, some 11 million of which were shared by at least two donors. Raw reads were error-corrected and collapsed into unique sequences by a nearest-neighbor algorithm in which closely related sequences were merged to remove PCR and sequencing errors. To assign V, D and J gene segments, CDR3 sequences were aligned to IMGT reference sequences. For a sequence to be retained, a match of at least six nucleotides was required to both a V gene segment and a J gene segment. Rearrangements were called productive when the CDR3 lacked stop codons and stayed in frame with V and J; all others were non-productive. CDR3 was defined by IMGT convention, running from the second conserved V-encoded cysteine to the conserved J-encoded phenylalanine. The earlier analysis of about 500 of the donors excluded sequences that lacked an unambiguous match to a single V gene segment. An earlier analysis of 500 to 700 of the donors classified V segments as functional when productive rearrangements were above 56.7% and as segregating when the standard deviation between donors was above 5%. A statistical classification framework was built for diagnosing cytomegalovirus status from the catalog of TCR beta chain sequences. A later analysis assigned V and J genes by comparing TCR nucleotide sequences with IMGT/GENE-DB human TR gene sequences. The TCRdist pipeline was used in a later analysis to assign CDR3 sequences and most-parsimonious VDJ recombination scenarios. In a later analysis, every TCR beta chain was defined by the combination of its CDR3 amino acid sequence and its V-gene family, and reads without a unique V-gene family were dropped. A later analysis removed 550 to 700 highly shared, low-generation-probability nucleotide sequences to deal with suspected cross-contamination and a sequencing artifact. In a later analysis, a clonal expansion index was calculated for each public chain from normalized within-repertoire ranks of inferred template counts. In a later analysis, generation probabilities were computed using a VDJ recombination model fitted to out-of-frame rearrangements, and the results were checked against IGoR. A later analysis scored TCR-TCR, TCR-HLA and TCR-CMV co-occurrence with hypergeometric tests, applying a repertoire-size bias correction to TCR pairs. In a later analysis, false discovery rates were estimated by permuting HLA or CMV assignments 20 times. In a later analysis, co-occurring TCRs were grouped using DBSCAN, and TCRdist sequence similarity was added for clustering within HLA-allele-positive subsets. Repertoires with fewer than 30,000 or more than 120,000 public chains were left out of co-occurrence clustering, as were four to six repertoires with anomalous nucleotide sharing. Sourced from immuneACCESS, this table was stored by TCRdb with only in-frame sequences that have V and J called. A share of the clones is absent; for the studies checked, an unresolved V gene accounts for under half, and the remainder has no known explanation. V, J and clone size derive from that table, while D and trimming were established from the DNA sequence. Recorded for this sample are about 200,000 clones; 70% to 80% of them occurred a single time. The top ten clonotypes cover approximately 0.4% of the sample.

This clonotype was sampled from a male donor in good health and CMV-seropositive. The chain is encoded by TRBV2 joined to TRBJ2-1, and the D gene may be TRBD1, 6 bases matching. Sequencing used PBMCs. The nucleotide sequence is given as TGTGCCAGCAGTTTTAACCCGGGACACTTTTACAATGAGCAGTTCTTC. It translates to CASSFNPGHFYNEQFF. Where the CDR3 stops, the reference TRBV2 and TRBJ2-1 genes take over; the full variable domain is EPEVTQTPSHQVTQMGQEVILRCVPISNHLYFYWYRQILGQKVEFLVSFYNNEISEKSEIFDDQFSVERPDGSNFTLKIRSTKLEDSAMYFCASSFNPGHFYNEQFFGPGTRLTVL.